Listed here is a single T cell receptor beta chain. The data originate from a study of blood T cell repertoires in COVID-19. For the study at large: Sites across the United States, Italy and Spain contributed samples from acute and convalescent COVID-19. From T cells, B-cell-depleted T cells, or PBMCs came the material, which was cDNA or gDNA.

CDR1 is MDHEN, CDR2 SYDVKM, per germline. This CDR3 has 15 residues. V trimming: 2 bases; J trimming: 6 bases; junction bases outside the gene matches: 5. The protocol was immunoSEQ multiplex PCR, while the TCRdb copy is restricted to in-frame clones and leaves out a portion. This sample has around 300,000 clones, with around 90% found just once. Enrollment of patients from Seattle took place during active infection, with longitudinal follow-up. What was sequenced was peripheral blood. The clonotype originates from a woman in her twenties or thirties with COVID-19, enrolled during active disease. This chain joins TRBV28 and TRBJ2-2; the match to TRBD2 covers 8 bases. The CDR3 DNA follows: TGTGCCAGCAGTTTAACGGGAGGGTACCCCGGGGAGCTGTTTTTT. Its translation: CASSLTGGYPGELFF.